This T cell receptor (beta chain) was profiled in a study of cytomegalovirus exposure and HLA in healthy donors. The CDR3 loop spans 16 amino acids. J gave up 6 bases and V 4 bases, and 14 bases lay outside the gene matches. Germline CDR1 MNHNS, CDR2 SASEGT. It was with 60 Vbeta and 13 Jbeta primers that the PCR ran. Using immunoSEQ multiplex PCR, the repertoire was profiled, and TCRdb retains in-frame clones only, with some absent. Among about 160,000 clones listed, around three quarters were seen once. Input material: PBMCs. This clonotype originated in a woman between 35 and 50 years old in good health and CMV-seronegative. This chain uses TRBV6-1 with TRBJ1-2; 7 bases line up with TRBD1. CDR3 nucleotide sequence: TGTGCCAGCAGTGCCCGACGACAGGGTAGAGGGGATGGCTACACCTTC. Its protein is CASSARRQGRGDGYTF.